This T cell receptor beta chain was sequenced for a study of OX40 agonist ivuxolimab in advanced cancers. Across the study: Every 2 weeks, ivuxolimab was infused into the patients intravenously at between 0.01 and 10 mg/kg. Hepatocellular carcinoma, melanoma, renal cell or head and neck cancer affected the dose-escalation patients.

The study sampled blood at baseline, cycle 4 day 1, and cycle 7 day 1. V dropped 0 bases and J dropped 0 bases, with 10 bases sitting between them. Per the germline V gene, CDR1 is SGHRS and CDR2 is YFSETQ. The CDR3 sequence is 16 residues long. Measured with immunoSEQ multiplex PCR; TCRdb has only the in-frame clones, and not every one. This sample has roughly 30,000 clones, with approximately 91% found just once. Remarks on this clone: Its antigen remains unknown.

Study-wide findings and caveats: Average numbers of expanded clones were greater in CD8+ T cells than in CD4+.

This sequence was found in an adult with an advanced solid tumor such as melanoma, head and neck, liver or kidney cancer. Sequenced material: CD4+ or CD8+ T cells sorted from blood, taken in a trial of the OX40 agonist ivuxolimab. The chain joins TRBV5-1 to TRBJ1-3, with D hard to call. CDR3 DNA sequence: TGCGCCAGCAGCTTGGGCGACGGTAGCTCTGGAAACACCATATATTTT. It is translated as CASSLGDGSSGNTIYF.